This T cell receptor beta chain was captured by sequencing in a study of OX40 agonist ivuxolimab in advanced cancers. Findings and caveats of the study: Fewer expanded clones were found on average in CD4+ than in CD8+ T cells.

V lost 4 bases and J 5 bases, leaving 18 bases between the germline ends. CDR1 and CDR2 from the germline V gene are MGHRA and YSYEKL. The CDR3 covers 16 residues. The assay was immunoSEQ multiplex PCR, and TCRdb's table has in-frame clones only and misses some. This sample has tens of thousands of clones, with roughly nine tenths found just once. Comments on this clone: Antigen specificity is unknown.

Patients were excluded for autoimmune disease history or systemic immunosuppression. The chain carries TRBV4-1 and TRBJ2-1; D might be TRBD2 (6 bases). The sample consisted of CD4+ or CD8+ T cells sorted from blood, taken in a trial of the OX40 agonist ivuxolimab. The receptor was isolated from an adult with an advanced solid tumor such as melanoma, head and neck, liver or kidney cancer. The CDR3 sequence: CASSPLWGLADNEQFF. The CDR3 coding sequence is TGCGCCAGCAGCCCCCTGTGGGGCTTAGCGGACAATGAGCAGTTCTTC.